This T cell receptor (beta chain) was identified in a study of T cells in Graves' hyperthyroidism and ophthalmopathy. The germline V and J ends were trimmed by 5 bases and 4 bases, with 12 bases remaining between them. Germline V gene lookup returns CDR1 LGHNA and CDR2 YSLEER. The CDR3 consists of 15 residues. A patient was excluded if there was uncontrolled infection, other autoimmune disease, pregnancy or lactation. This sample holds PBMCs from around 9.9 ml fresh peripheral blood. Findings and limits, study-wide: Ophthalmopathy was separated from stable hyperthyroidism by a 13 V-J model. Ophthalmopathy prediction by the model preceded onset by a median about 6 months.

RNA transcripts yielded amplified TCR beta CDR3 regions. Researchers ran a first-round RT-PCR on the TCR CDR3 using the HTBI primer set. TCRdb fed the multiplex PCR reads into MiXCR, producing one record per CDR3 protein. Of a few hundred thousand distinct CDR3 sequences detected, approximately 14% appear once; the ten largest clones hold less than 15%. A word on this clonotype: Its antigen is not identified.

This sequence originates from a woman under 30 with Graves' hyperthyroidism. V and J are TRBV4-3 and TRBJ1-6; D may be TRBD1 (6 bases). Input material: blood. The CDR3 bases are TGCGCCAGCAGCTTCCGAGGGGGTTATAATTCACCCCTCCACTTT. This encodes CASSFRGGYNSPLHF.